Each of the 31 T cell receptor beta chains below was sequenced from the same sample in a study of T cell changes during pregnancy in multiple sclerosis. Assay: immunoSEQ multiplex PCR; the TCRdb copy retains only in-frame clones and omits some. The sample shows 68,000 or so clones, around 90% of them seen only once. This specimen was peripheral blood, taken in the second trimester of pregnancy. The origin of the receptors is a female donor with multiple sclerosis, enrolled in a pregnancy study.

In DNA form, the CDR3 reads TGTGCCAGCAGCTCAGACATCAACTATGGCTACACCTTC. Protein product: CASSSDINYGYTF. V usage is TRBV11-2 and J usage is TRBJ1-2; D call uncertain. The CDR3 extends over 13 amino acids. The germline V gene has CDR1 SGHAT and CDR2 FQNNGV. With 4 bases removed from V and 2 bases from J, the gap between germline ends came to 8 bases. The full variable domain, with the rest looked up from reference TRBV11-2 and TRBJ1-2, is EAGVAQSPRYKIIEKRQSVAFWCNPISGHATLYWYQQILGQGPKLLIQFQNNGVVDDSQLPKDRFSAERLKGVDSTLKIQPAKLEDSAVYLCASSSDINYGYTFGSGTRLTVV.

The J gene is TRBJ2-3, the V gene TRBV6-1, with no clear D. The CDR3 totals 15 residues. Germline V gives CDR1 MNHNS, CDR2 SASEGT. Deletions cut 3 bases from V and 0 bases from J, with 10 bases between. The CDR3 protein is CASSDTPGSTDTQYF. The CDR3 DNA reads as TGTGCCAGCAGTGATACCCCCGGGAGCACAGATACGCAGTATTTT.

The genes are TRBV19 and TRBJ1-5; D remains unclear. Trimming took off 4 bases at V and 12 bases at J, with 19 bases between the two ends. Germline-derived CDR1 and CDR2 are LNHDA and SQIVND (reference sequence). This CDR3 has 14 amino acids. DNA of the CDR3: TGTGCCAGTAGTAGCGGAGCCCTTGGTAGCCTCCAGCATTTT. Its translation: CASSSGALGSLQHF.

The count of this clone is one. V is TRBV2 and J is TRBJ2-1; D might be TRBD2 (7 bases). This CDR3 comprises 15 residues. V was pared by 1 base and J by 9 bases, with 16 bases between. In germline, CDR1 is SNHLY, CDR2 FYNNEI. The CDR3 spells CASSEGAGAGGEQFF. The CDR3, as DNA: TGTGCCAGCAGTGAAGGGGCGGGGGCCGGCGGTGAGCAGTTCTTC.

The CDR3 region has the DNA TGTGCCAGCAGCTCCTTACTAGCTTCCTACGAGCAGTACTTC. It encodes CASSSLLASYEQYF. J is TRBJ2-7 and V is TRBV5-6; weak D call: TRBD2 (6 bases). The CDR3 extends over 14 amino acids. Trimming pared 3 bases from V and 1 base from J, leaving 11 bases between. The germline V gene has CDR1 SGHDT and CDR2 YYEEEE. Supplemented by reference TRBV5-6 and TRBJ2-7, the full variable domain reads DAGVTQSPTHLIKTRGQQVTLRCSPKSGHDTVSWYQQALGQGPQFIFQYYEEEERQRGNFPDRFSGHQFPNYSSELNVNALLLGDSALYLCASSSLLASYEQYFGPGTRLTVT.

The chain is built from TRBV7-2 and TRBJ2-2; D might be TRBD2 (5 bases). Germline V gene lookup returns CDR1 SGHTA and CDR2 FQGNSA. The CDR3 is 16 residues long. V lost 9 bases to trimming and J lost 3 bases, with 20 bases between them. The CDR3 loop is CARREGTGVDTGELFF. CDR3 nucleotide sequence: TGTGCCAGACGTGAGGGCACCGGGGTCGACACCGGGGAGCTGTTTTTT.

V is TRBV27 and J is TRBJ2-3; D may be TRBD2 (5 bases). CDR1 is MNHEY and CDR2 is SMNVEV in the germline V gene (reference sequence). There are 14 residues in the CDR3. Trimming left V 1 base short and J 5 bases short, with 10 bases between. The CDR3 DNA sequence: TGTGCCAGCAGTTTATATCGGGGAATAGATACGCAGTATTTT. Protein: CASSLYRGIDTQYF.

The gene calls are TRBV19 and TRBJ2-7, with a possible D match to TRBD2 (5 bases). The V gene's germline CDR1 is LNHDA and CDR2 SQIVND (reference sequence). The V gene lost 5 bases and the J gene lost 3 bases, with 17 bases spanning the gap. The CDR3 covers 15 residues. The CDR3 loop is CASSSRRGKNYEQYF. CDR3 DNA: TGTGCCAGTAGTTCCCGACGAGGGAAAAACTACGAGCAGTACTTC.

The chain couples TRBV6-5 to TRBJ1-2; D is uncertain. Germline V CDR1 and CDR2: MNHEY, SVGAGI. CDR3 length: 13 amino acids. Trimming pared 7 bases from V and 7 bases from J, leaving 16 bases between. The CDR3: CASTPTPSAGYTF. In DNA form, the CDR3 reads TGTGCCAGCACCCCAACTCCCAGCGCTGGCTACACCTTC.

The chain joins TRBV10-3 to TRBJ1-2; D call uncertain. Between the trimmed V and J ends, which lost 2 bases and 0 bases, there was a span of 7 bases. CDR3 length: 14 residues. CDR1 is ENHRY and CDR2 is SYGVKD in the germline V gene. The CDR3 DNA reads as TGTGCCATCAGTGAGGGTGTAGCTAACTATGGCTACACCTTC. It translates to CAISEGVANYGYTF.

The J gene is TRBJ1-5, the V gene TRBV7-8, with 10 bases fitting TRBD1. Germline V lookup: CDR1 SGHVS, CDR2 FQNEAQ. J was trimmed by 6 bases and V by 1 base; bases with no gene match: 6. CDR3 length: 16 residues. The chain's CDR3 is CASSLGTGGPGQPQHF. The CDR3 bases are TGTGCCAGCAGCTTAGGGACAGGGGGGCCAGGTCAGCCCCAGCATTTT.

The chain has TRBV2 and TRBJ1-2; 10 nucleotides align to TRBD1. V gave up 3 bases and J gave up 4 bases; unmatched junction bases: 5. The CDR3 length is 15 residues. Germline-derived CDR1 and CDR2 are SNHLY and FYNNEI. The CDR3 loop reads CASSEDRQGAYGYTF. The CDR3 region has the DNA TGTGCCAGCAGTGAGGATCGACAGGGGGCCTATGGCTACACCTTC.

The chain recombines TRBV9 with TRBJ1-5; 7 bases line up with TRBD1. From germline, CDR1 is SGDLS and CDR2 YYNGEE. The ends lost 3 bases at V and 2 bases at J; junction bases unmatched: 2. The CDR3 sequence is 14 residues long. The CDR3 protein is CASSGDRGNQPQHF. The CDR3 DNA follows: TGTGCCAGCAGCGGAGACAGGGGCAATCAGCCCCAGCATTTT. Complete variable domain (other parts from reference TRBV9 and TRBJ1-5): DSGVTQTPKHLITATGQRVTLRCSPRSGDLSVYWYQQSLDQGLQFLIQYYNGEERAKGNILERFSAQQFPDLHSELNLSSLELGDSALYFCASSGDRGNQPQHFGDGTRLSIL.

The chain employs TRBV4-3 and TRBJ1-6, with 9 bases that match TRBD1. The CDR3 loop spans 17 amino acids. The germline gives CDR1 LGHNA, CDR2 YSLEER. J lost 12 bases, V lost 8 bases, and 20 bases had no gene match. CDR3 sequence: CASPNWPGDREQLPLHF. CDR3 sequence (DNA): TGCGCCAGCCCTAACTGGCCGGGGGACAGGGAACAGTTACCCCTCCACTTT.

The chain uses TRBV5-7 and TRBJ2-7, with TRBD1 matching over 8 bases. TRBV5-7 is designated an ORF whose function remains uncertain. With V trimmed by 0 bases and J by 12 bases, 8 bases remained unmatched. This CDR3 is built from 13 residues. CDR3 sequence: CASSLASDRERYF. CDR3 bases: TGTGCCAGCAGCTTGGCCTCGGACAGGGAACGGTACTTC.

The chain has TRBV9 and TRBJ1-3; 7 bases fit TRBD1. The CDR3 totals 17 residues. With 3 bases clipped from V and 0 bases from J, the junction kept 9 bases outside the gene matches. The V gene's germline CDR1 is SGDLS and CDR2 YYNGEE. CDR3 in amino acids: CASSEQRDSPSGNTIYF. DNA of the CDR3: TGTGCCAGCAGCGAGCAACGGGACAGCCCCTCTGGAAACACCATATATTTT.

This clone has only a few counts. The chain joins TRBV5-1 to TRBJ1-1, with a tentative D call TRBD1 (5 bases). The germline V gene encodes CDR1 SGHRS and CDR2 YFSETQ. V was cut by 5 bases and J by 1 base, with 6 bases left in between. The CDR3 consists of 12 residues. CDR3 loop: CASRGQNTEAFF. Written as DNA, the CDR3 is TGCGCCAGCAGGGGGCAGAACACTGAAGCTTTCTTT.

The chain has TRBV15 and TRBJ1-1; 8 bases align to TRBD1. The V gene's germline CDR1 is LNHNV and CDR2 YYDKDF (reference sequence). V lost 3 bases to trimming and J lost 5 bases; unmatched junction nucleotides: 5. The CDR3 consists of 14 residues. DNA for the CDR3: TGTGCCACCAGCAGGGACAGGGTTGATACTGAAGCTTTCTTT. Protein product: CATSRDRVDTEAFF.

The chain couples TRBV14 to TRBJ2-1; no reliable D call. Looked up from germline, CDR1 is SGHDN and CDR2 is FVKESK. V lost 4 bases and J 0 bases, leaving 13 bases between the germline ends. This CDR3 has 16 residues. The CDR3 DNA follows: TGTGCCAGCAGCCGAACAGAACCGAGCTCCTACAATGAGCAGTTCTTC. Protein product: CASSRTEPSSYNEQFF.

The V and J genes are TRBV7-3 and TRBJ1-6, with D unresolved. The CDR3 contains 17 residues. V was clipped by 2 bases and J by 8 bases, with 19 bases between them. The germline V gene has CDR1 SGHTA and CDR2 FQGTGA. The CDR3 DNA reads TGTGCCAGCAGCTTATCCCCCGGCGGTACCGTCGATTCACCCCTCCACTTT. Residues: CASSLSPGGTVDSPLHF.

V and J are TRBV9 and TRBJ1-1; D might be TRBD1 (5 bases). V gave up 0 bases and J gave up 2 bases, with 17 bases separating them. This CDR3 comprises 17 residues. Germline lookup yields CDR1 SGDLS and CDR2 YYNGEE. The CDR3 sequence is CASSVAPRVGPNTEAFF. The DNA for the CDR3 is TGTGCCAGCAGCGTAGCTCCTCGGGTGGGGCCAAACACTGAAGCTTTCTTT. The full variable domain, with the rest looked up from reference TRBV9 and TRBJ1-1, is DSGVTQTPKHLITATGQRVTLRCSPRSGDLSVYWYQQSLDQGLQFLIQYYNGEERAKGNILERFSAQQFPDLHSELNLSSLELGDSALYFCASSVAPRVGPNTEAFFGQGTRLTVV.

This rearrangement joins TRBV18 to TRBJ1-1, with D possibly being TRBD1 (5 bases). This CDR3 is built from 14 residues. In germline, CDR1 is KGHSH, CDR2 LQKENI. Trimming took off 3 bases at V and 1 base at J, with 9 bases between the two ends. For the CDR3, the DNA is TGTGCCAGCTCACCCGGGGGACCGAACACTGAAGCTTTCTTT. Protein sequence: CASSPGGPNTEAFF.

The V call is TRBV19, the J call TRBJ1-6, with 7 bases aligning to TRBD1. This CDR3 spans 15 amino acids. V lost 3 bases and J lost 9; bases outside the gene matches: 8. CDR1 is LNHDA, CDR2 SQIVND, per germline (reference sequence). The CDR3 coding sequence is TGTGCCAGTAGTATCGCCCGACAGGGTGCTTCACCCCTCCACTTT. This translates into CASSIARQGASPLHF.

V is TRBV7-9 and J is TRBJ2-5, with a possible D match to TRBD1 (5 bases). Germline values: CDR1 SEHNR, CDR2 FQNEAQ (reference sequence). The CDR3 totals 15 residues. Trimming left V 5 bases short and J 3 bases short, with 16 bases between. CDR3 DNA sequence: TGTGCCAGCAGCCCCCGGACATTGGGTAAAGAGACCCAGTACTTC. Its protein is CASSPRTLGKETQYF. Combining the CDR3 with reference TRBV7-9 and TRBJ2-5 gives the whole variable domain DTGVSQNPRHKITKRGQNVTFRCDPISEHNRLYWYRQTLGQGPEFLTYFQNEAQLEKSRLLSDRFSAERPKGSFSTLEIQRTEQGDSAMYLCASSPRTLGKETQYFGPGTRLLVL.

V usage is TRBV5-4 and J usage is TRBJ1-1, with 9 bases lining up with TRBD1. Trimming at V came to 2 bases and at J to 6 bases, leaving 5 bases not matched to a gene. Germline values: CDR1 SGHNT, CDR2 YYREEE (reference sequence). The CDR3 extends over 14 amino acids. This chain's CDR3 is CASSLGQGKSEAFF. The CDR3 DNA follows: TGTGCCAGCAGCTTAGGACAGGGGAAATCTGAAGCTTTCTTT.

Comments on this clone: At one end, the junction sequence differs from germline, possibly due to a read error. The chain links TRBV7-3 to TRBJ2-2; TRBD1 matches at 8 bases. The CDR3 runs 15 residues. Germline V gene data show CDR1 as SGHTA and CDR2 as FQGTGA. The CDR3 DNA reads TGTGCCAGCAGCCTTCGACAGGGGAACGCCGGGGAGCTGTTTTTT. This encodes CASSLRQGNAGELFF.

The chain carries TRBV25-1 and TRBJ1-3; possibly TRBD1 for D (5 bases). Germline CDR1 and CDR2: MGHDK and SYGVNS. V was trimmed by 6 bases and J by 0 bases, leaving 18 bases between them. This CDR3 has 17 amino acids. Written as DNA, the CDR3 is TGTGCCAGCAGCACACCCCCCCCGGGGGGCTCTGGAAACACCATATATTTT. This codes for CASSTPPPGGSGNTIYF.

The V and J genes are TRBV7-9 and TRBJ2-3; the match to TRBD2 covers 7 bases. Germline lookup yields CDR1 SEHNR and CDR2 FQNEAQ (reference sequence). Unmatched junction bases numbered 7, after V lost 5 bases and J lost 8 bases. The CDR3 contains 13 residues. For the CDR3, the DNA is TGTGCCAGCAGCCCGGGGGGACGGGGTACGCAGTATTTT. Translation: CASSPGGRGTQYF.

This chain joins TRBV29-1 and TRBJ1-1, with D hard to call. V shed 4 bases and J shed 10 bases, with 10 bases lying between them. Germline loops: CDR1 SQVTM, CDR2 ANQGSEA. The CDR3 sequence is 10 residues long. The CDR3 loop reads CSVVAGRAFF. In DNA, the CDR3 is TGCAGCGTTGTGGCGGGTAGAGCTTTCTTT.

The J gene is TRBJ2-7, the V gene TRBV7-9; D may be TRBD1 (5 bases). Germline CDR1 is SEHNR and CDR2 is FQNEAQ (reference sequence). The germline V and J ends were trimmed by 5 bases and 0 bases, with 14 bases remaining between them. The CDR3 is made up of 15 amino acids. The CDR3 bases are TGTGCCAGCAGCAGTGACAGATCCAGCTCCTACGAGCAGTACTTC. Its translation is CASSSDRSSSYEQYF.

This chain connects TRBV6-5 to TRBJ2-2; 7 positions match TRBD1. V shed 1 base and J 1 base; nucleotides not matched to a gene: 3. The germline V gene encodes CDR1 MNHEY and CDR2 SVGAGI. The CDR3 contains 16 residues. The CDR3 here is CASSYFPGGNTGELFF. The DNA of the CDR3 is TGTGCCAGCAGTTACTTTCCAGGGGGGAACACCGGGGAGCTGTTTTTT.